This T cell receptor (beta chain) emerged from a study of T cells expressing NK-cell markers (TCRdb year 2020). A note on the overall study: In sorted CD3+CD56+NKG2C+, CD3+CD56+NKG2C- and CD3+CD56-NKG2C+ T-cell subsets from about eight donors, TCR beta-chain repertoires were profiled. Seven of the eight sequenced donors were HCMV-seropositive and one was HCMV-seronegative. The libraries were sequenced on Illumina HiSeq 2000/2500, MiSeq or NextSeq, producing 2 x 150 bp reads. The study sequenced eight donors, all healthy volunteers chosen at random: three men and five women. Results the study describes overall, beyond this receptor: In roughly 6 donors, the dominant CD3+CD56+NKG2C+ clonotypes were found to rank among the top 10 CD8+ clonotypes and to make up roughly 1.0-7.0% of CD8+ T cells. Those dominant clonotypes were again the most abundant among CD3+CD56-NKG2C+ cells in a handful of donors, at roughly 25-60.1%. Whether the expanded NKG2C-expressing T cell clones were specific for HCMV antigens remained unclear.

The CDR3 runs 15 amino acids, cysteine and phenylalanine included. Only the protein is available. CDR1 and CDR2 were assigned from the germline V gene as MGHRA and YSYEKL. Reads for this sample came from an Illumina HiSeq 2000. TCR beta cDNA libraries were prepared using 5'RACE template switching, which introduced a universal primer site and unique molecular identifiers. cDNA synthesis was primed from the TCR beta constant segment and was followed by two successive PCR amplification steps. The study's processing was this. Reads were demultiplexed and grouped by UMI with MIGEC, and clonotypes were assembled and quantified with MiTCR. To exclude erroneous sequences, only TCR cDNA sequences supported by at least two reads were retained. Downstream repertoire analysis used the tcR package, and clonotypes were matched across fractions by CDR3 nucleotide sequence plus V segment. Antigen specificity was annotated against VDJdb with VDJmatch, allowing one amino acid substitution in CDR3. Following TCRdb reprocessing, every CDR3 protein sequence forms one entry, and DNA is not provided. TCRdb's processing, not the study's, gives the V and J calls here. The table for this sample records 400,000 to 550,000 distinct CDR3 sequences. Approximately 7% of the sample comes from the top ten.

Details on this clonotype: Its antigen is unknown.

To determine HCMV serostatus, a commercial ELISA kit was used to detect HCMV-specific IgG in serum. Peripheral blood mononuclear cells were isolated from blood by Ficoll density gradient centrifugation. The origin of this receptor is a woman between 18 and 70 years old in good health. The sample comprised blood T cells: a sorted CD56 or NKG2C T cell subset, CD4+ or CD8+ T cells, or bulk PBMC T cells (not recorded which). Rearrangement joined TRBV4-1 to TRBJ1-1; checking the TCRdb D call of TRBD1 is not possible without DNA. The CDR3 protein: CASSQDPQGVDEAFF.